This note documents a single T cell receptor (beta chain) sequence. TCRdb independently ran MiXCR on the RT-PCR reads; one entry per CDR3 protein. The sample includes about 680,000 distinct CDR3 sequences, 13% to 15% of them seen just once. The source of this sequence is a female donor in good health, serving as a healthy control. The sample taken for sequencing was memory CD4+ T cells from blood.

CDR3 sequence (DNA): TGTGCCAGCAGTACGATTACGCGCAACCCGCGCAGGGAAGATCAGCCCCAGCATTTT. Its translation is CASSTITRNPRREDQPQHF. The V call is TRBV27, the J call TRBJ1-5; the D gene is possibly TRBD1 (5 bases). Trimming removed 5 bases at V and 5 bases at J, with 28 bases between. Per germline, CDR1 MNHEY and CDR2 SMNVEV (reference sequence). The CDR3 spans 19 residues.